Included here is one T cell receptor beta chain sequence, with context. These data originate in a study of cytomegalovirus exposure and HLA in healthy donors. PCR was performed using 60 Vbeta and 13 Jbeta primers. The table came from immunoSEQ multiplex PCR; TCRdb's copy has only in-frame clones and leaves some out. The sample has some 150,000 clones; roughly 79% are singletons. The TCR comes from a male donor in good health and CMV-seronegative. Sample: PBMCs.

CDR3 residues: CSVVDQEDTGELFF. CDR3 bases: TGCAGCGTTGTGGACCAGGAGGACACCGGGGAGCTGTTTTTT. The rearrangement joins TRBV29-1 to TRBJ2-2; TRBD2 might be the D (5 bases). Germline CDR1 SQVTM, CDR2 ANQGSEA. This CDR3 region has 14 residues. Trimming shortened V by 4 bases and J by 3 bases, and 12 bases separated the two germline ends.